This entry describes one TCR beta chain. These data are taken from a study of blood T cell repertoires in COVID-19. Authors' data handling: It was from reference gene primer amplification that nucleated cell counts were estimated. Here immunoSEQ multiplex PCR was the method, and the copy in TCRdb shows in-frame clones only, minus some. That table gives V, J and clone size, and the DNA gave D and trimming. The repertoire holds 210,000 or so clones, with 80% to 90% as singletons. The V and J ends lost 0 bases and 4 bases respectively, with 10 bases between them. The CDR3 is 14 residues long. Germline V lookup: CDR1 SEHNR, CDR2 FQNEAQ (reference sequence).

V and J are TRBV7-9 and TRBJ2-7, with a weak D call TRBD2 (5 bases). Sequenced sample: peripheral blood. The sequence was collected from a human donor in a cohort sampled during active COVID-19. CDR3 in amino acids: CASSLAKGEYEQYF. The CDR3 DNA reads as TGTGCCAGCAGCTTAGCGAAGGGAGAGTACGAGCAGTACTTC.